Below are 19 T cell receptor beta chains sequenced from a single sample in a study of early T cells in non-severe SARS-CoV-2 infection. TCRdb independently ran MiXCR on the 5' RACE reads; one entry per CDR3 protein. The table shows approximately 97,000 distinct CDR3 sequences, with less than 15% occurring only once. Specimen: whole blood. Receptors originate from an adult who was a healthcare worker with PCR-confirmed SARS-CoV-2 infection or an uninfected control (not recorded which).

This clonotype was recorded at least ten times. The chain has TRBV2 and TRBJ2-1; D not certain. CDR1 SNHLY and CDR2 FYNNEI come from the germline V gene. The CDR3 runs 11 residues. Trimming removed 7 bases from V and 2 bases from J, with 3 bases in between. This CDR3 is CASTPYNEQFF. CDR3 in DNA: TGTGCCAGCACTCCCTACAATGAGCAGTTCTTC. The entire variable domain, with the rest obtained from reference TRBV2 and TRBJ2-1, is as follows: EPEVTQTPSHQVTQMGQEVILRCVPISNHLYFYWYRQILGQKVEFLVSFYNNEISEKSEIFDDQFSVERPDGSNFTLKIRSTKLEDSAMYFCASTPYNEQFFGPGTRLTVL.

The rearrangement joins TRBV6-2 or TRBV6-3 to TRBJ2-1; a weak D match, TRBD2 (6 bases). The germline gives CDR1 MNHEY, CDR2 SVGEGT. Trimming cost V 4 bases and J 2 bases, with 21 bases left between them. CDR3 length: 18 amino acids. The CDR3 DNA is TGTGCCAGCAGTTCCGTCAAGTTCACTAGCCGAGCCTACAATGAGCAGTTCTTC. Translation gives CASSSVKFTSRAYNEQFF.

This clonotype was observed a handful of times. The chain is built from TRBV13 and TRBJ2-7, with 11 bases aligning to TRBD2. Germline-derived CDR1 and CDR2 are PRHDT and FYEKMQ (reference sequence). The length of the CDR3 is 14 residues. The J segment lost 2 bases and the V segment lost 5 bases, leaving 2 bases of the junction unmatched. CDR3 nucleotides: TGTGCCAGCAGCGGACTAGCGGGTACCTACGAGCAGTACTTC. This sequence encodes CASSGLAGTYEQYF.

This clonotype was counted a few times. This rearrangement joins TRBV20-1 to TRBJ2-1, with TRBD2 as a possible D gene (6 bases). This CDR3 is 12 amino acids long. Germline CDR1 reads DFQATT; CDR2 reads SNEGSKA (reference sequence). Trimming stripped 3 bases from V and 9 bases from J, with 12 bases between. CDR3 nucleotides: TGCAGTGCTAGTAGGGGAGCGGGTGAGCAGTTCTTC. It yields the protein CSASRGAGEQFF.

This clonotype was recorded a few times. This chain uses TRBV6-1 with TRBJ1-2; D uncertain. Trimming took off 6 bases at V and 2 bases at J, with 4 bases between the two ends. This CDR3 spans 11 amino acids. Germline values: CDR1 MNHNS, CDR2 SASEGT. The CDR3 coding sequence is TGTGCCAGCAGCCAGAACTATGGCTACACCTTC. Its protein product is CASSQNYGYTF.

This clonotype was seen ten or more times. J is TRBJ2-7 and V is TRBV10-2; D is possibly TRBD1 (6 bases). This CDR3 region has 15 residues. Trimming stripped 1 base from V and 1 base from J, with 11 bases between. Germline loops: CDR1 WSHSY, CDR2 SAAADI. Here the CDR3 DNA reads TGCGCCAGCAGTGAGTACCAGGGGAGATCCTACGAGCAGTACTTC. Amino acids: CASSEYQGRSYEQYF.

This clonotype was observed at least ten times. V is TRBV4-3 and J is TRBJ2-7, with 8 bases fitting TRBD1. Trimming removed 5 bases from V and 2 bases from J; junction bases left unmatched: 5. The CDR3 extends over 14 amino acids. Germline V gene lookup returns CDR1 LGHNA and CDR2 YSLEER. CDR3 region: CASSTGQGPYEQYF. The CDR3 bases are TGCGCCAGCAGCACTGGACAGGGCCCCTACGAGCAGTACTTC.

This clonotype was seen at least ten times. This chain connects TRBV27 to TRBJ2-7; D is unclear. The ends were cut back, 0 bases at V and 2 bases at J, with 8 bases in the middle. CDR3 length: 14 amino acids. Germline CDR1 and CDR2: MNHEY and SMNVEV (reference sequence). Here the CDR3 reads CASSLSTSTYEQYF. CDR3 coding DNA: TGTGCCAGCAGTTTATCGACCAGTACCTACGAGCAGTACTTC.

Many counts were recorded for this clonotype. The rearrangement joins TRBV9 to TRBJ1-6, with TRBD1 matching over 9 bases. V lost 0 bases to trimming and J lost 10 bases; unmatched junction nucleotides: 5. Germline-derived CDR1 and CDR2 are SGDLS and YYNGEE. CDR3 length: 15 amino acids. CDR3 nucleotide sequence: TGTGCCAGCAGCGTAGAGGGACAGGGCAAATCACCCCTCCACTTT. This gives the protein CASSVEGQGKSPLHF.

This clonotype occurred many times. The rearrangement links TRBV14 to TRBJ2-1; TRBD1 might be the D (5 bases). Trimming took 1 base from V and 4 from J, leaving 11 bases between them. The CDR3 loop spans 15 amino acids. The germline V gene has CDR1 SGHDN and CDR2 FVKESK. The DNA for the CDR3 is TGTGCCAGCAGCCAAGGGACAACTTGGTACAATGAGCAGTTCTTC. It encodes CASSQGTTWYNEQFF.

This clonotype was seen ten or more times. The chain combines TRBV2 with TRBJ1-1; D gene unclear. In germline, CDR1 is SNHLY, CDR2 FYNNEI. V was pared by 4 bases and J by 3 bases, with 9 bases between. This CDR3 has 13 residues. CDR3 DNA sequence: TGTGCCAGCAGTGGTATGGGTGACACTGAAGCTTTCTTT. Protein: CASSGMGDTEAFF.

Here the CDR3 DNA reads TGTGCCAGCAGTCCCCCCGGACAGCCCTCTGTTGAGCAGTACTTC. Translating it yields CASSPPGQPSVEQYF. J is TRBJ2-7 and V is TRBV28, with D tentatively TRBD1 (6 bases). V lost 5 bases and J lost 7, with 21 bases in between. The CDR3 spans 15 residues. CDR1 is MDHEN and CDR2 is SYDVKM in the germline V gene.

This clonotype has just a few counts. The V gene is TRBV7-3, the J gene TRBJ2-1; TRBD1 matches at 10 bases. The CDR3 has 15 amino acids. In germline, CDR1 is SGHTA, CDR2 FQGTGA. Trimming cost V 5 bases and J 9 bases; bases outside gene matches: 10. The CDR3 DNA reads TGTGCCAGCAGCCCCCCCGGGACAGGGGTCCGTGAGCAGTTCTTC. This encodes CASSPPGTGVREQFF.

This clonotype has just a few counts. The V call is TRBV28, the J call TRBJ2-3; D is tentatively TRBD1 or TRBD2 (6 bases each). Per the germline V gene, CDR1 is MDHEN and CDR2 is SYDVKM. Deletions cut 3 bases from V and 3 bases from J, with 10 bases between. This CDR3 is 14 amino acids long. The CDR3 DNA reads as TGTGCCAGCAGTTTGCAGGGGAGGACAGATACGCAGTATTTT. Protein: CASSLQGRTDTQYF.

This clonotype was seen many times. The gene calls are TRBV9 and TRBJ1-2; 9 bases fit TRBD1. This CDR3 has 15 amino acids. Germline lookup yields CDR1 SGDLS and CDR2 YYNGEE. Trimming removed 3 bases from V and 8 bases from J; junction bases left unmatched: 11. CDR3 amino acids: CASSAQSRDRDGYTF. CDR3 DNA: TGTGCCAGCAGCGCTCAGTCCCGGGACAGGGACGGCTACACCTTC.

There are many counts of this clonotype. This sequence joins TRBV6-4 and TRBJ2-3, with 9 positions matching TRBD2. CDR3 length: 14 residues. With V trimmed by 5 bases and J by 1 base, 1 base remained unmatched. Germline lookup yields CDR1 MRHNA and CDR2 SNTAGT. The CDR3 sequence is CASSRLAGTDTQYF. CDR3 nucleotide sequence: TGTGCCAGCAGTCGACTAGCGGGCACAGATACGCAGTATTTT.

This clonotype was recorded many times. V and J are TRBV28 and TRBJ2-1; D not certain. V lost 2 bases and J lost 9, with 8 bases in between. CDR1 and CDR2 (germline): MDHEN, SYDVKM. The CDR3 sequence is 12 residues long. DNA for the CDR3: TGTGCCAGCAGTTTAGTCGGTCGTGAGCAGTTCTTC. Translating it yields CASSLVGREQFF. Full variable domain (outside the CDR3, taken from reference TRBV28 and TRBJ2-1): DVKVTQSSRYLVKRTGEKVFLECVQDMDHENMFWYRQDPGLGLRLIYFSYDVKMKEKGDIPEGYSVSREKKERFSLILESASTNQTSMYLCASSLVGREQFFGPGTRLTVL.

This clonotype was seen a handful of times. This chain uses TRBV14 with TRBJ2-7, with D maybe TRBD2 (6 bases). CDR3 size: 16 residues. Germline CDR1 and CDR2: SGHDN and FVKESK. V was pared by 0 bases and J by 0 bases, with 12 bases between. CDR3 residues: CASSQDRRGFSYEQYF. CDR3 bases: TGTGCCAGCAGCCAAGATAGGAGGGGCTTCTCCTACGAGCAGTACTTC.

This clonotype was seen at least ten times. The chain couples TRBV29-1 to TRBJ2-3; D perhaps matches TRBD2 (6 bases). The V gene's germline CDR1 is SQVTM and CDR2 ANQGSEA. The CDR3 length is 14 residues. Trimming removed 8 bases from V and 5 bases from J, with 20 bases in between. The DNA of the CDR3 is TGCAGCCATGGAGGGAACGGGAAAGTAGATACGCAGTATTTT. Translated: CSHGGNGKVDTQYF.